These 5 T cell receptor beta chains share one sample of origin, sequenced in a study of control samples from healthy donors and cancer patients. Produced via immunoSEQ multiplex PCR; TCRdb's table is partial and in-frame only. The data show some 95,000 clones, with approximately 92% seen just once and approximately 3% held by the top ten. Sequences were obtained from blood. All receptors come from a human donor in good health. The donor label of this sample is uncertain.

The chain is built from TRBV6-5 and TRBJ1-1; 8 bases align to TRBD1. The junction had 15 bases not matched to a gene; V was cut back by 7 bases and J by 11 bases. This CDR3 has 14 amino acids. Germline V CDR1 and CDR2: MNHEY, SVGAGI. The CDR3 protein is CASILTGTGRLAFF. The CDR3 nucleotides read TGTGCCAGCATCCTGACCGGGACAGGTCGTTTGGCTTTCTTT.

This clone was observed a few times. The chain links TRBV9 to TRBJ2-2; the D gene is possibly TRBD1 (5 bases). Germline CDR1 and CDR2: SGDLS and YYNGEE. Trimming cost V 3 bases and J 6 bases, with 9 bases left between them. This CDR3 contains 13 residues. The CDR3 DNA reads TGTGCCAGCAGCGGAGCAGGGTCCGGGGAGCTGTTTTTT. This codes for CASSGAGSGELFF.

The chain employs TRBV10-3 and TRBJ1-5; D is uncertain. There are 12 residues in the CDR3. V was cut by 3 bases and J by 7 bases, with 7 bases left in between. CDR1 is ENHRY, CDR2 SYGVKD, per germline. The CDR3 sequence: CAISDHGQPQHF. The CDR3 bases are TGTGCCATCAGTGACCACGGCCAGCCCCAGCATTTT.

The chain employs TRBV19 and TRBJ2-2; D is perhaps TRBD1 (5 bases). Germline lookup yields CDR1 LNHDA and CDR2 SQIVND (reference sequence). This CDR3 spans 18 amino acids. The V end lost 0 bases, the J end lost 1 base, and 15 bases lay between the germline ends. CDR3 sequence reads: CASSIDRAGMLNTGELFF. The CDR3, as DNA: TGTGCCAGTAGTATAGATCGGGCAGGGATGTTGAACACCGGGGAGCTGTTTTTT.

The chain has TRBV6-2 or TRBV6-3 and TRBJ1-4, with 7 bases fitting TRBD1. The germline gives CDR1 MNHEY, CDR2 SVGEGT. The CDR3 contains 17 residues. Germline trimming cut 0 bases from V and 7 bases from J; bases unmatched to any gene: 11. As DNA, the CDR3 is TGTGCCAGCAGTTACTCCGGACAGGCGGGCACCCGTGAAAAACTGTTTTTT. This codes for CASSYSGQAGTREKLFF.